This record covers a single T cell receptor beta chain. These data belong to a study of blood T cell repertoires in COVID-19. Assay used: immunoSEQ multiplex PCR; TCRdb lists only in-frame clones, some missing. In the table there are about 250,000 clones, roughly 85% of which are singletons. V gave up 2 bases and J gave up 4 bases; unmatched junction bases: 9. The CDR3 length is 16 residues. Germline-derived CDR1 and CDR2 are SGHTA and FQGNSA. The sample comprised peripheral blood. The sequence was collected from a middle-aged man with active or convalescent COVID-19. The rearrangement uses TRBV7-2 and TRBJ2-5; 8 bases are shared with TRBD1. As DNA, the CDR3 is TGTGCCAGCAGCTTAATGTCGCAGGGGGCTTTAGAGACCCAGTACTTC. Translation gives CASSLMSQGALETQYF. Full variable domain (outside the CDR3, taken from reference TRBV7-2 and TRBJ2-5): GAGVSQSPSNKVTEKGKDVELRCDPISGHTALYWYRQSLGQGLEFLIYFQGNSAPDKSGLPSDRFSAERTGGSVSTLTIQRTQQEDSAVYLCASSLMSQGALETQYFGPGTRLLVL.